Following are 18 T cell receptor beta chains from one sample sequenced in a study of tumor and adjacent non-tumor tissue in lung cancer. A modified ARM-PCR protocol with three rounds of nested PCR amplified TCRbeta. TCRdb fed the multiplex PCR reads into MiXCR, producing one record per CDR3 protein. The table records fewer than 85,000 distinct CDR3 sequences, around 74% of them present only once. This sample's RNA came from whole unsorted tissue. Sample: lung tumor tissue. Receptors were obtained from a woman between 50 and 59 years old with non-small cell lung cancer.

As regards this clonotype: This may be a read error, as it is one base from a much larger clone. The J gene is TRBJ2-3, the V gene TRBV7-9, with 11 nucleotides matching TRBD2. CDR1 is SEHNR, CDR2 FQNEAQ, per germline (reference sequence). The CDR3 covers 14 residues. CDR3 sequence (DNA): TGTGCCAGCAGCCCCGGGACTAGCGGCGTGACGCTGTATTTT. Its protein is CASSPGTSGVTLYF.

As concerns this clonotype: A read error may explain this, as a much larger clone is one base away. CDR3 residues: CACSVHGYEQYF. The CDR3 DNA reads TGTGCCTGTAGTGTACACGGCTACGAGCAGTACTTC. The V and J genes are TRBV30 and TRBJ2-7; no clear D gene. The CDR3 totals 12 residues. Germline CDR1 and CDR2: GTSNPN and SVGIG (reference sequence). Full variable domain (missing parts from reference TRBV30 and TRBJ2-7): SQTIHQWPATLVQPVGSPLSLECTVEGTSNPNLYWYRQAAGRGLQLLFYSVGIGQISSEVPQNLSASRPQDRQFILSSKKLLLSDSGFYLCACSVHGYEQYFGPGTRLTVT.

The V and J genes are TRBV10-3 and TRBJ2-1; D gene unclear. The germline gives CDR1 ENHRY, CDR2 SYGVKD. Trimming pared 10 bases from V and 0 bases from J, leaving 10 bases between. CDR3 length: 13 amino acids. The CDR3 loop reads CATRGISYNEQFF. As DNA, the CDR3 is TGTGCCACGCGTGGAATCTCCTACAATGAGCAGTTCTTC.

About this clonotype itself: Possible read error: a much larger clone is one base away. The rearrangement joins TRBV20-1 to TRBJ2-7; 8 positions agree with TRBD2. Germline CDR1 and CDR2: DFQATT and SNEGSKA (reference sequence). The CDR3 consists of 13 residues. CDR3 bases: TGCTGTGCAGGGACTAGGGCATCCTACGAGCAGTACTTC. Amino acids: CCAGTRASYEQYF.

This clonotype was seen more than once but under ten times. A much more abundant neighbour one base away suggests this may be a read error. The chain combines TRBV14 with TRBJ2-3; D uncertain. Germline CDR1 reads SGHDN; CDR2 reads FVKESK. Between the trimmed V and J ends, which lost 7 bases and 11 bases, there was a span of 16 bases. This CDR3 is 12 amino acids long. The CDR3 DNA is TGTGCCAGCAAATCGGCTGAAAATATGCAGTATTTT. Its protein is CASKSAENMQYF.

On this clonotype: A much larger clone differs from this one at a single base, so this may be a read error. CDR3 bases: TGTGCCGGCACTGGGGGAGGGCGGGATACGCAGTATTTT. Protein sequence: CAGTGGGRDTQYF. This rearrangement joins TRBV28 to TRBJ2-3; 7 nucleotides agree with TRBD2. The germline V gene encodes CDR1 MDHEN and CDR2 SYDVKM. The trim removed 11 bases at V and 6 bases at J, leaving 11 bases unmatched. CDR3 length: 13 amino acids.

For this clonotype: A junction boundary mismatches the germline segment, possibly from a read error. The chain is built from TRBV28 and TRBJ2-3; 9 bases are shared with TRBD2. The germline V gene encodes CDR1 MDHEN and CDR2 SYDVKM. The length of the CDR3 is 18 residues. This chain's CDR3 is CTSGLLGWLAGPTDTQYF. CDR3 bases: TGTACCAGCGGTTTACTCGGTTGGCTAGCGGGACCCACAGATACGCAGTATTTT.

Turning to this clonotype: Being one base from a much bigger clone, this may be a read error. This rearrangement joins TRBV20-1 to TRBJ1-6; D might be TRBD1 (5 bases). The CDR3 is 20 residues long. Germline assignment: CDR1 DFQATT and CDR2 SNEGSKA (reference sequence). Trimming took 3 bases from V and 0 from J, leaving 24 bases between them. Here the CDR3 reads CSARDTMGIGLSSYNSPLHF. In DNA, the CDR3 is TGCAGTGCTAGGGACACCATGGGGATAGGGCTTAGCTCCTATAATTCACCCCTCCACTTT.

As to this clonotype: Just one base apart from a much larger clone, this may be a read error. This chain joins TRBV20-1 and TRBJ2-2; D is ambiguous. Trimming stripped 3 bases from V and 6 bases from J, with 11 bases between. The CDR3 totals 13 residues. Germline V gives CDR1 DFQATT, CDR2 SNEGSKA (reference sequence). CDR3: CSASQGYAGELFF. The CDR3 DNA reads TGCAGTGCTAGTCAAGGATACGCCGGGGAGCTGTTTTTT.

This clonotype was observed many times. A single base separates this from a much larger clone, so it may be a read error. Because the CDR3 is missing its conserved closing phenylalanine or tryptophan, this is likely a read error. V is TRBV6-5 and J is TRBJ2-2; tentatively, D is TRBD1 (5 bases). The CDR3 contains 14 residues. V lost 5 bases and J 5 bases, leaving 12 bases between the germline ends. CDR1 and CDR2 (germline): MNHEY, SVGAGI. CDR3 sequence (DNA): TGTGCCAGCAGTCGGCAGGGTGGGACCGGGGAGCTGTTTTCT. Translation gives CASSRQGGTGELFS.

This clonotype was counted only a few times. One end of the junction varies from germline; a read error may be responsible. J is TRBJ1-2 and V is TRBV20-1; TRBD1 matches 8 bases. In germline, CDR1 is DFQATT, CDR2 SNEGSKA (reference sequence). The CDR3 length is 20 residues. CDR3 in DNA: TGCAGTGCTAGAGATAGGGGTGAACGGGATCGGAGTCCAGGGGGCTATGGCTACGCCTTC. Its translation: CSARDRGERDRSPGGYGYAF.

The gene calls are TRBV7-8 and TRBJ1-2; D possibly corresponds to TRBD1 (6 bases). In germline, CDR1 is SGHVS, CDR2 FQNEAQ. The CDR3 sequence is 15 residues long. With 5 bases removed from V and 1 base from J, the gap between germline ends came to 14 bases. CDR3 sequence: CASSPRAGVNYGYTF. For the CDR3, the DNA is TGTGCCAGCAGCCCAAGGGCAGGGGTTAACTATGGCTACACCTTC.

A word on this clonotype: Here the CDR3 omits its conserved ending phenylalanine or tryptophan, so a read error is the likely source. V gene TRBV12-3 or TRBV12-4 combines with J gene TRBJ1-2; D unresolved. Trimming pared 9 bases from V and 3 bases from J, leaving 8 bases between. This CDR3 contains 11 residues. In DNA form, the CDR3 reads TGTGCCAGTAGCTTGGACTATGGCTACACCTTG. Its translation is CASSLDYGYTL.

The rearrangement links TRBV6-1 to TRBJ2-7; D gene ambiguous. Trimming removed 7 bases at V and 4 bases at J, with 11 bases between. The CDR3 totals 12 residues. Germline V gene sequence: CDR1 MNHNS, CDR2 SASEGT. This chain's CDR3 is CASNLSSYEQYF. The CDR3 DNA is TGTGCCAGCAATCTGAGCTCATACGAGCAGTACTTC.

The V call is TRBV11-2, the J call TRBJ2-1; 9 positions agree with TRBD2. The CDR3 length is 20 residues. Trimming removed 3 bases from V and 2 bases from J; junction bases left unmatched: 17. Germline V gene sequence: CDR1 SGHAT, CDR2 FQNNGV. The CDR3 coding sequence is TGTGCCAGCAGCTTGTACCGGTCTCTAGCGGGATTGAGAACCTACAATGAGCAGTTCTTC. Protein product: CASSLYRSLAGLRTYNEQFF.

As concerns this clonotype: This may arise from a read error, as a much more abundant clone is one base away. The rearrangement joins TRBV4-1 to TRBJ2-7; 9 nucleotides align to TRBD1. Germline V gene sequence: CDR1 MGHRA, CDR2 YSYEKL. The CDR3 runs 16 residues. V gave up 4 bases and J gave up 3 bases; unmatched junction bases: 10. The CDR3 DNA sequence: TGCGCCAGCAGCCCCTTTTCCGGGACAGGGTTCTACGAGCAGTACTTC. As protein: CASSPFSGTGFYEQYF.

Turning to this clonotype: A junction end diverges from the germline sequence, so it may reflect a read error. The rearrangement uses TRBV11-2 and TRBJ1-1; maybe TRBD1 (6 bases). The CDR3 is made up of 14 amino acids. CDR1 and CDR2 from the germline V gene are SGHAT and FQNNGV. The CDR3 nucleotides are TGTGCCAGCAGCTTTTTGGACGGGGGCACTAAAGCTATCTTT. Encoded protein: CASSFLDGGTKAIF.

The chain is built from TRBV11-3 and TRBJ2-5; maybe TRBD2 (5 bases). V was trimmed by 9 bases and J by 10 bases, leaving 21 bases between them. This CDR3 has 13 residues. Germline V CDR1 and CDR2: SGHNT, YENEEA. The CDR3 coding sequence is TGTGCCAGTAACTTTGGTGTGGGAGAGGTCCAGTACTTC. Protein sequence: CASNFGVGEVQYF.